Following are 18 T cell receptor beta chains from one sample sequenced in a study of tumor and adjacent non-tumor tissue in lung cancer. RNA was extracted from bulk tissue without any cell sorting. TCRbeta libraries were built with three rounds of nested PCR, modified from ARM-PCR. TCRdb called the multiplex PCR reads again in MiXCR, with one record for every CDR3 protein. The sample has 100,000 to 150,000 distinct CDR3 sequences; 66% are singletons. Sequencing was carried out using lung tumor tissue. Source of these receptors: a man aged 25-45 years with non-small cell lung cancer.

In its sample, this clonotype was seen a few times. The DNA for the CDR3 is TGTGCCAGCAGTGACGACGGGAGCACAGATACGCAGTATTTT. Protein product: CASSDDGSTDTQYF. The chain carries TRBV6-4 and TRBJ2-3; D not certain. Germline-derived CDR1 and CDR2 are MRHNA and SNTAGT. Trimming took off 2 bases at V and 0 bases at J, with 6 bases between the two ends. The CDR3 loop spans 14 amino acids.

Notes on this clonotype: The conserved phenylalanine or tryptophan normally closing the CDR3 is absent here, so this likely arose from a read error. CDR3 DNA: TGCAGCGTCCTGGACTCGATTCAAGAGACCCAGTACCTC. Translation: CSVLDSIQETQYL. The chain combines TRBV29-1 with TRBJ2-5; TRBD2 is a possible D gene (5 bases). Trimming removed 6 bases at V and 2 bases at J, with 13 bases between. CDR3 size: 13 residues. Germline V gene data show CDR1 as SQVTM and CDR2 as ANQGSEA.

This clonotype was seen once. Just one base apart from a much larger clone, this may be a read error. The V call is TRBV29-1, the J call TRBJ1-1; possibly TRBD1 for D (6 bases). The CDR3 runs 13 residues. V lost 6 bases to trimming and J lost 2 bases, with 13 bases between them. Germline V CDR1 and CDR2: SQVTM, ANQGSEA. The CDR3 sequence: CSVRDIFNTEAFF. CDR3 DNA sequence: TGCAGCGTCAGGGACATCTTCAACACTGAAGCTTTCTTT.

With regard to this clonotype: With a much larger clone just one base away, this may be a read error. V gene TRBV6-5 combines with J gene TRBJ1-1, with D uncertain. The germline V gene has CDR1 MNHEY and CDR2 SVGAGI. This CDR3 spans 13 amino acids. The CDR3 nucleotides read TGTGCCAGCAGACTCGGACTGGAGACTGAAGCTTCCTTT. Its translation: CASRLGLETEASF.

On this clonotype: Given a much more abundant clone one base away, this may be a read error. The gene calls are TRBV6-5 and TRBJ2-7; 9 bases are shared with TRBD2. The CDR3 length is 15 residues. With 6 bases clipped from V and 6 bases from J, the junction kept 12 bases outside the gene matches. Looked up from germline, CDR1 is MNHEY and CDR2 is SVGAGI. For the CDR3, the DNA is TGTGCCAGCAGACAAGGGTCTAGCGGGAACCCCGAGCAGTACTTC. Residues: CASRQGSSGNPEQYF.

About this clonotype: A read error may produce the germline difference seen at one junction end. This chain connects TRBV11-2 to TRBJ2-5; 7 nucleotides line up with TRBD2. The CDR3 has 14 amino acids. From germline, CDR1 is SGHAT and CDR2 FQNNGV. The CDR3: CSSSFLLADTIQYF. Here the CDR3 DNA reads TGTTCCAGCAGCTTCCTGCTAGCGGACACGATCCAGTACTTC.

Remarks on this clonotype: A much bigger clone sits one base away, suggesting this may be a read error. The rearrangement links TRBV10-1 to TRBJ2-4, with D possibly being TRBD2 (6 bases). The germline V gene has CDR1 WNHNN and CDR2 SYGVQD (reference sequence). The CDR3 sequence is 12 residues long. CDR3 residues: CTSSDQEGLQYF. The DNA for the CDR3 is TGCACCAGCAGTGATCAAGAGGGACTCCAGTACTTC.

For this clonotype: Mismatch with germline at one junction end may stem from a read error. V is TRBV6-5 and J is TRBJ1-4, with TRBD1 matching over 7 bases. The V gene's germline CDR1 is MNHEY and CDR2 SVGAGI. This CDR3 region has 14 residues. The DNA for the CDR3 is TGTGCCAGCAATTACTCGAAAGGGACAGCGAAACTGTTTTTT. Translating it yields CASNYSKGTAKLFF.

Notes on this clonotype: With a much larger clone just one base away, this may be a read error. The conserved phenylalanine or tryptophan normally closing the CDR3 is absent here, so this likely arose from a read error. The chain carries TRBV6-2 or TRBV6-3 and TRBJ2-7, with D perhaps TRBD1 or TRBD2 (5 bases each). Per the germline V gene, CDR1 is MNHEY and CDR2 is SVGEGT. Trimming removed 2 bases from V and 0 bases from J, with 17 bases in between. This CDR3 region has 17 residues. The CDR3 here is CASSYLRGRTYSYEQYL. CDR3 nucleotides: TGTGCCAGCAGTTACCTACGGGGACGAACTTACTCCTACGAGCAGTACTTA.

At least ten counts were recorded for this clonotype. This chain uses TRBV6-6 with TRBJ2-3; weak D call: TRBD2 (5 bases). The germline CDR1 and CDR2 sequences are MNHNY and SVGAGI (reference sequence). CDR3 length: 13 residues. V lost 8 bases, J lost 6 bases, and 15 bases lay in between. CDR3 in DNA: TGTGCCAGCGGGCGGGCTGTAGTGGATACGCAGTATTTT. This sequence encodes CASGRAVVDTQYF.

This clonotype was seen more than once but under ten times. A much larger clone lies one base from this, so it may be a read error. J is TRBJ1-4 and V is TRBV6-5; 10 nucleotides match TRBD1. The V gene end was trimmed by 10 bases and the J gene end by 2 bases; junction bases not matched to a gene: 16. CDR3 size: 18 residues. Germline CDR1 reads MNHEY; CDR2 reads SVGAGI. Here the CDR3 reads CANRPSGGQGITNEKLFF. The CDR3 DNA is TGTGCCAACAGACCCTCGGGGGGACAGGGGATCACTAATGAAAAACTGTTTTTT.

Points on this clonotype: The junction does not match germline at one end; this may be a read error. V gene TRBV12-3 or TRBV12-4 combines with J gene TRBJ1-2; D ambiguous. The CDR3 is made up of 12 amino acids. CDR3 DNA: TGTCCCAGCAGTTTAGGACTCTATGGCGACACCTTC. Translated: CPSSLGLYGDTF.

This clonotype was seen only a few times. A clone one base away is much larger, so this may be a read error. V usage is TRBV20-1 and J usage is TRBJ2-7; D remains ambiguous. This CDR3 comprises 11 residues. CDR1 and CDR2 from the germline V gene are DFQATT and SNEGSKA (reference sequence). The DNA of the CDR3 is TGCAGTGTTAGAGATGAGTACGAGCAGTACTTC. It is translated as CSVRDEYEQYF.

As concerns this clonotype: Given a much more abundant clone one base away, this may be a read error. The chain uses TRBV6-2 or TRBV6-3 and TRBJ2-2, with 7 bases matching TRBD1. Germline CDR1 is MNHEY and CDR2 is SVGEGT. The CDR3 covers 13 residues. The CDR3 coding sequence is TGTGTCAGCAGTGGACAGGACACCGGGGAGCTGTTTTTT. It specifies CVSSGQDTGELFF.

There are many counts of this clonotype. The rearrangement uses TRBV6-2 or TRBV6-3 and TRBJ1-2; D might be TRBD1 (5 bases). This CDR3 comprises 15 residues. V lost 4 bases, J lost 3 bases, and 15 bases lay in between. The germline CDR1 and CDR2 sequences are MNHEY and SVGEGT. As DNA, the CDR3 is TGTGCCAGCAGTTCCGACACCCCGGGGGACTATGGCTACACCTTC. It yields the protein CASSSDTPGDYGYTF.

To note about this clonotype: A much larger clone lies one base from this, so it may be a read error. The chain combines TRBV7-9 with TRBJ1-1; 7 nucleotides match TRBD1. The germline V gene encodes CDR1 SEHNR and CDR2 FQNEAQ (reference sequence). This CDR3 is built from 14 residues. The J segment lost 3 bases and the V segment lost 5 bases, leaving 6 bases of the junction unmatched. The CDR3 DNA reads TGTGCCAGCAGCCATAACAGGGGTCACACTGAAGCTTTCTTT. Translated, it gives CASSHNRGHTEAFF.

In regard to this clonotype: One end of the junction does not line up with germline, which may come from a read error. This sequence joins TRBV12-5 and TRBJ1-5, with a weak D call TRBD1 (5 bases). The length of the CDR3 is 15 residues. Germline V CDR1 and CDR2: LGHNT, FRNRAP. The CDR3 region is CTSALFGGGIQPQHF. The CDR3 bases are TGTACTAGTGCTCTTTTTGGGGGAGGCATTCAGCCCCAGCATTTT. Full variable domain (missing parts from reference TRBV12-5 and TRBJ1-5): DARVTQTPRHKVTEMGQEVTMRCQPILGHNTVFWYRQTMMQGLELLAYFRNRAPLDDSGMPKDRFSAEMPDATLATLKIQPSEPRDSAVYFCTSALFGGGIQPQHFGDGTRLSIL.

This clonotype came up many times. This chain joins TRBV28 and TRBJ1-5; D call uncertain. The V end lost 8 bases, the J end lost 1 base, and 6 bases lay between the germline ends. The CDR3 extends over 12 amino acids. Germline CDR1 and CDR2: MDHEN and SYDVKM. Written as DNA, the CDR3 is TGTGCCAGCTACGTGAGCAATCAGCCCCAGCATTTT. Protein sequence: CASYVSNQPQHF.